Below are 30 T cell receptor beta chains sequenced from a single sample in a study of blood T cell repertoires in COVID-19. Method: immunoSEQ multiplex PCR; TCRdb's copy keeps in-frame clones and lacks some. This repertoire shows about 320,000 clones, approximately 88% found once; its top ten account for 1.5% to 2%. Sequenced input: peripheral blood. The source of these receptors is a woman in her twenties or thirties with COVID-19, enrolled during active disease.

The chain links TRBV10-1 to TRBJ2-2; the D gene is possibly TRBD2 (5 bases). The germline gives CDR1 WNHNN, CDR2 SYGVQD (reference sequence). With 8 bases removed from V and 0 bases from J, the gap between germline ends came to 10 bases. The CDR3 runs to 14 residues. This CDR3 is CASARDSNTGELFF. CDR3 nucleotides: TGCGCCAGCGCCCGGGATTCGAACACCGGGGAGCTGTTTTTT.

The rearrangement uses TRBV28 and TRBJ1-2; 8 nucleotides line up with TRBD1. Trimming removed 5 bases from V and 5 bases from J; junction bases left unmatched: 16. CDR1 and CDR2 (germline): MDHEN, SYDVKM. The CDR3 length is 17 residues. The CDR3 nucleotides are TGTGCCAGCAGTCCAGGGACAGGACTAACCGGGGGGTATGGCTACACCTTC. Translation: CASSPGTGLTGGYGYTF.

The V and J genes are TRBV6-5 and TRBJ1-6; the D gene is possibly TRBD1 (5 bases). Trimming removed 8 bases at V and 8 bases at J, with 16 bases between. Germline CDR1 reads MNHEY; CDR2 reads SVGAGI. The CDR3 has 14 residues. Here the CDR3 reads CASGGGVPYSPLHF. The CDR3 DNA reads TGTGCCAGCGGCGGAGGGGTCCCCTATTCACCCCTCCACTTT.

This clone was found once. The chain is built from TRBV11-3 and TRBJ2-7; a weak D match, TRBD1 (6 bases). Germline CDR1 is SGHNT and CDR2 is YENEEA. V dropped 1 base and J dropped 0 bases, with 10 bases sitting between them. The CDR3 spans 15 residues. The CDR3 reads CASSLARGLSYEQYF. The CDR3 DNA reads TGTGCCAGCAGCTTAGCCAGGGGCCTCTCCTACGAGCAGTACTTC.

The CDR3 nucleotides read TGTGCCATCTTAAACGGGAACCTCCCTCTTGATAATTCACCCCTCCACTTT. Its translation: CAILNGNLPLDNSPLHF. The chain is built from TRBV18 and TRBJ1-6; D is undetermined. Germline V gene sequence: CDR1 KGHSH, CDR2 LQKENI. The V and J ends lost 10 bases and 5 bases respectively, with 24 bases between them. The CDR3 has 17 residues.

The chain uses TRBV7-9 and TRBJ2-2; D gene ambiguous. The CDR3 length is 13 residues. CDR1 is SEHNR and CDR2 is FQNEAQ in the germline V gene (reference sequence). V was clipped by 5 bases and J by 5 bases, with 9 bases between them. Here the CDR3 reads CASSPRVTGELFF. CDR3 bases: TGTGCCAGCAGCCCTCGGGTGACCGGGGAGCTGTTTTTT.

The J gene is TRBJ1-4, the V gene TRBV3-1 (or the pseudogene TRBV3-2); no clear D gene. There are 14 residues in the CDR3. The V end was cut by 3 bases, the J end by 8 bases, with 13 bases between. Germline V gene data show CDR1 as LGHDT and CDR2 as YNNKEL (reference sequence). In DNA form, the CDR3 reads TGTGCCAGCAGCCAGACCGAAACGGGAGAAAAACTGTTTTTT. Protein product: CASSQTETGEKLFF.

Many counts were recorded for this clone. V is TRBV6-5 and J is TRBJ1-2; 8 bases map to TRBD1. The V gene end was trimmed by 6 bases and the J gene end by 0 bases; junction bases not matched to a gene: 0. Germline V CDR1 and CDR2: MNHEY, SVGAGI. This CDR3 spans 13 amino acids. The CDR3 reads CASSRGPNYGYTF. The CDR3 nucleotides read TGTGCCAGCAGCAGGGGGCCTAACTATGGCTACACCTTC.

The rearrangement uses TRBV4-1 and TRBJ1-1; D perhaps matches TRBD1 (5 bases). Per the germline V gene, CDR1 is MGHRA and CDR2 is YSYEKL. This CDR3 region has 13 residues. Trimming removed 6 bases from V and 0 bases from J, with 8 bases in between. CDR3 residues: CASSPGLNTEAFF. CDR3 DNA: TGCGCCAGCAGTCCAGGGTTGAACACTGAAGCTTTCTTT.

This clone was observed a handful of times. DNA for the CDR3: TGCGCCAGCAGCCTCCGGGACAGGGCGTTATCTGGGGCCAACGTCCTGACTTTC. It encodes CASSLRDRALSGANVLTF. The chain has TRBV5-1 and TRBJ2-6; TRBD1 agrees at 9 bases. The germline V gene encodes CDR1 SGHRS and CDR2 YFSETQ. The CDR3 is made up of 18 amino acids. J was trimmed by 1 base and V by 4 bases; bases with no gene match: 9.

J is TRBJ1-2 and V is TRBV19; 9 bases line up with TRBD1. Germline CDR1 and CDR2: LNHDA and SQIVND (reference sequence). This CDR3 spans 16 amino acids. The V gene end was trimmed by 5 bases and the J gene end by 8 bases; junction bases not matched to a gene: 15. CDR3 sequence (DNA): TGTGCCAGTAGTTCGGGACAGGGCACTAGTTTAGTAGGCTACACCTTC. It translates to CASSSGQGTSLVGYTF.

V gene TRBV7-9 combines with J gene TRBJ1-1, with D perhaps TRBD1 (5 bases). Trimming took 5 bases from V and 0 from J, leaving 13 bases between them. The germline gives CDR1 SEHNR, CDR2 FQNEAQ (reference sequence). The CDR3 spans 15 residues. CDR3 sequence (DNA): TGTGCCAGCAGCCTGGCGGGGGTTATGAACACTGAAGCTTTCTTT. It translates to CASSLAGVMNTEAFF.

The chain combines TRBV6-2 or TRBV6-3 with TRBJ2-1; D perhaps matches TRBD1 (6 bases). The CDR3 sequence is 15 residues long. The germline V and J ends were trimmed by 5 bases and 7 bases, with 18 bases remaining between them. Looked up from germline, CDR1 is MNHEY and CDR2 is SVGEGT. The CDR3 here is CASSPWTALRNEQFF. In DNA, the CDR3 is TGTGCCAGCAGTCCCTGGACAGCACTGAGGAATGAGCAGTTCTTC.

V and J are TRBV29-1 and TRBJ2-3; D uncertain. CDR3 length equals 10 residues. Trimming removed 2 bases from V and 5 bases from J, with 2 bases in between. Germline V gives CDR1 SQVTM, CDR2 ANQGSEA. Here the CDR3 reads CSVELDTQYF. CDR3 sequence (DNA): TGCAGCGTTGAACTAGATACGCAGTATTTT.

The chain joins TRBV29-1 to TRBJ1-1, with a possible D match to TRBD1 (5 bases). The CDR3 runs to 14 residues. The V end was cut by 7 bases, the J end by 5 bases, with 20 bases between. The germline V gene has CDR1 SQVTM and CDR2 ANQGSEA. CDR3 in DNA: TGCAGCGGACGAACAGGTGGGCCTGGGACTGAAGCTTTCTTT. Translating gives CSGRTGGPGTEAFF.

The chain has TRBV18 and TRBJ1-1; TRBD1 matches at 10 bases. This CDR3 has 13 residues. Germline CDR1 and CDR2: KGHSH and LQKENI. Trimming removed 4 bases from V and 4 bases from J; junction bases left unmatched: 0. CDR3 amino acids: CASSRDRGTEAFF. The CDR3 DNA sequence: TGTGCCAGCTCACGGGACAGGGGCACTGAAGCTTTCTTT.

The genes are TRBV18 and TRBJ1-1; D gene uncertain. Germline values: CDR1 KGHSH, CDR2 LQKENI. The CDR3 length is 16 residues. V was cut by 2 bases and J by 0 bases, with 13 bases left in between. The CDR3 DNA sequence: TGTGCCAGCTCACCAAGCCCACTTACCATGAACACTGAAGCTTTCTTT. It specifies CASSPSPLTMNTEAFF.

For the CDR3, the DNA is TGTGCCAGCAGCCCCGGACAGGGGCTTGGCTACACCTTC. Translation gives CASSPGQGLGYTF. This chain uses TRBV7-9 with TRBJ1-2; TRBD1 aligns across 9 bases. Germline V CDR1 and CDR2: SEHNR, FQNEAQ (reference sequence). The CDR3 contains 13 residues. V was pared by 5 bases and J by 7 bases, with 5 bases of the junction left unmatched. Complete variable domain (other parts from reference TRBV7-9 and TRBJ1-2): DTGVSQNPRHKITKRGQNVTFRCDPISEHNRLYWYRQTLGQGPEFLTYFQNEAQLEKSRLLSDRFSAERPKGSFSTLEIQRTEQGDSAMYLCASSPGQGLGYTFGSGTRLTVV.

The sample holds a few counts of this clone. This sample includes further DNA sequences coding for the same CDR3. The chain combines TRBV6-4 with TRBJ2-3; a weak D match, TRBD2 (5 bases). CDR1 and CDR2 (germline): MRHNA, SNTAGT. Trimming removed 2 bases at V and 0 bases at J, with 9 bases between. The CDR3 is 15 amino acids. CDR3 nucleotides: TGTGCCAGCAGTGACAGCGGCGGAAGCACAGATACGCAGTATTTT. Residues: CASSDSGGSTDTQYF.

V is TRBV3-1 (or the pseudogene TRBV3-2) and J is TRBJ2-5; 11 bases agree with TRBD1. The germline CDR1 and CDR2 sequences are LGHDT and YNNKEL (reference sequence). This CDR3 has 15 residues. The V segment lost 5 bases and the J segment 4 bases; nucleotides outside the gene matches: 6. CDR3 amino acids: CASSRRDRGGETQYF. The CDR3, as DNA: TGTGCCAGCAGCAGACGGGACAGGGGGGGAGAGACCCAGTACTTC.

This chain joins TRBV11-3 and TRBJ2-2; tentatively, D is TRBD1 (5 bases). The CDR3 has 14 residues. Trimming removed 5 bases at V and 13 bases at J, with 20 bases between. Germline V gene data show CDR1 as SGHNT and CDR2 as YENEEA. The CDR3, as DNA: TGTGCCAGCAGCCCTGCTAGACAGTTGGGCGGGCTGTTTTTT. This codes for CASSPARQLGGLFF.

The chain has TRBV6-5 and TRBJ1-2; possible D gene TRBD1, 6 bases. This CDR3 has 14 amino acids. CDR1 and CDR2 from the germline V gene are MNHEY and SVGAGI. Trimming left V 6 bases short and J 8 bases short, with 19 bases between. CDR3 nucleotides: TGTGCCAGCAGCCACCAACAGGGAGCAAGGGGCTACACCTTC. It specifies CASSHQQGARGYTF.

The chain combines TRBV6-5 with TRBJ1-1, with a weak D call TRBD1 (6 bases). V was cut by 4 bases and J by 1 base, with 13 bases left in between. The CDR3 consists of 15 residues. Germline assignment: CDR1 MNHEY and CDR2 SVGAGI. The CDR3 reads CASSWGRTGNTEAFF. DNA for the CDR3: TGTGCCAGCAGTTGGGGGCGGACGGGGAACACTGAAGCTTTCTTT.

The chain employs TRBV19 and TRBJ1-4, with 8 bases identical to TRBD1. With V trimmed by 4 bases and J by 7 bases, 11 bases remained unmatched. Germline CDR1 LNHDA, CDR2 SQIVND (reference sequence). CDR3 length: 16 amino acids. In DNA, the CDR3 is TGTGCCAGTAGTACCCAAGGTGGGACAGGATCTGAAAAACTGTTTTTT. Amino acids: CASSTQGGTGSEKLFF.

This chain uses TRBV19 with TRBJ1-4; D unresolved. CDR3 length: 15 residues. Per germline, CDR1 LNHDA and CDR2 SQIVND (reference sequence). Trimming removed 1 base from V and 5 bases from J, with 11 bases in between. CDR3 DNA sequence: TGTGCCAGTAGTATAGGCGGAGAATTCAATGAAAAACTGTTTTTT. Its translation is CASSIGGEFNEKLFF.

The gene calls are TRBV13 and TRBJ2-7, with D tentatively TRBD2 (5 bases). The CDR3 length is 13 residues. CDR1 and CDR2 (germline): PRHDT, FYEKMQ (reference sequence). Trimming left V 3 bases short and J 3 bases short, with 9 bases between. In DNA, the CDR3 is TGTGCCAGCAGCTTGAGCGGACTCTACGAGCAGTACTTC. Translating it yields CASSLSGLYEQYF.

The CDR3 DNA reads TGCGCCAGCAGCCAAATACAGGGGGCCTTGACTGAAGCTTTCTTT. Translating gives CASSQIQGALTEAFF. The chain recombines TRBV4-1 with TRBJ1-1, with 9 nucleotides matching TRBD1. J gave up 5 bases and V 2 bases, and 6 bases lay outside the gene matches. The CDR3 runs 15 residues. Germline V lookup: CDR1 MGHRA, CDR2 YSYEKL.

This chain connects TRBV30 to TRBJ1-4; 9 bases map to TRBD1. The CDR3 has 12 amino acids. The germline V gene has CDR1 GTSNPN and CDR2 SVGIG (reference sequence). Trimming removed 7 bases from V and 14 bases from J; junction bases left unmatched: 11. This CDR3 is CASGTGSVDLFF. The CDR3 nucleotides are TGTGCCTCAGGGACAGGGTCCGTGGATCTGTTTTTT.

The V and J genes are TRBV19 and TRBJ1-6, with D possibly being TRBD1 (5 bases). The V gene's germline CDR1 is LNHDA and CDR2 SQIVND (reference sequence). Trimming removed 1 base at V and 9 bases at J, with 7 bases between. This CDR3 has 13 residues. CDR3 coding DNA: TGTGCCAGTAGTATAGGACAGATTTCACCCCTCCACTTT. Translating gives CASSIGQISPLHF.

CDR3 bases: TGTGCCAGCGGCGATAGCGGGGGACCTCAAGAGACCCAGTACTTC. This translates into CASGDSGGPQETQYF. The chain joins TRBV27 to TRBJ2-5, with 9 bases matching TRBD2. This CDR3 has 15 residues. Per the germline V gene, CDR1 is MNHEY and CDR2 is SMNVEV (reference sequence). Trimming took 8 bases from V and 2 from J; bases not matched to a gene: 9.